This TCR beta chain originates from a study of spatial heterogeneity in lung cancer. Germline V gene sequence: CDR1 LGHDT, CDR2 YNNKEL (reference sequence). J lost 4 bases, V lost 1 base, and 4 bases had no gene match. The CDR3 consists of 16 residues. Noted time point: blood at routine non-recurrence follow-up after resection. The input material, whole RNA from tumor, nontumor lung or frozen PBMC, was sequenced unsorted. TCRdb called the 5' RACE reads again in MiXCR, with one record for every CDR3 protein. This table holds around 70,000 distinct CDR3 sequences, 7.5% to 10% found once. This sample comprised PBMCs, obtained at follow-up. This TCR was sampled from a female donor with early-stage non-small cell lung cancer. The chain couples TRBV3-1 to TRBJ2-2, with TRBD2 matching over 9 bases. CDR3: CASSQGLAAPTGELFF. CDR3 DNA sequence: TGTGCCAGCAGCCAAGGACTAGCGGCACCCACCGGGGAGCTGTTTTTT.